The clone carrying this TCR beta chain occurred a few times. The data stem from a study of T-cell reconstitution after alpha-beta-depleted transplantation in children. Preparing the TCRbeta library involved the use of unique molecular identifiers. TCRdb itself ran the PCR reads through MiXCR, one entry per CDR3 protein. The repertoire holds almost 500,000 distinct CDR3 sequences, with under 15% as singletons. The CDR3 is made up of 13 amino acids. The germline CDR1 and CDR2 sequences are SEHNR and FQNEAQ (reference sequence). V was pared by 7 bases and J by 0 bases, with 7 bases between. The source was PBMCs from the stem cell graft donor, collected from the stem cell graft. V usage is TRBV7-9 and J usage is TRBJ1-3, with D unclear. This TCR was sampled from a human donor who donated a stem cell graft to a child with combined immunodeficiency. Written as DNA, the CDR3 is TGTGCCAGCAAGAGGTCCTCTGGAAACACCATATATTTT. As protein: CASKRSSGNTIYF.